Listed below are T cell receptor beta chains from one sample, sequenced in a study of OX40 agonist ivuxolimab in advanced cancers. Method: immunoSEQ multiplex PCR; TCRdb's copy keeps in-frame clones and lacks some. The sample carries about 80,000 clones, around 86% recorded once. Specimen: CD4+ or CD8+ T cells sorted from blood, collected in a trial of the OX40 agonist ivuxolimab. These receptors were collected from an adult with an advanced solid tumor such as melanoma, head and neck, liver or kidney cancer. The CDR3 runs from the conserved cysteine through the conserved F or W. The D gene is left open where the match is weak. Clone size is shown for a subset of rows, as once, few, many or a class of expanded clone.

j_gene	v_gene	d_gene	abundance	CDR3aa	CDR3nt
TRBJ2-6	TRBV2	.	.	CASTPTVGANVLTF	TGTGCCAGCACCCCTACAGTCGGGGCCAACGTCCTGACTTTC
TRBJ1-5	TRBV6-5	.	once	CASTNTYPNQPQHF	TGTGCCAGCACCAACACCTACCCCAATCAGCCCCAGCATTTT
TRBJ2-7	TRBV5-4	TRBD1	.	CASSSPDRSSYEQYF	TGTGCCAGCAGCTCTCCGGACAGGAGCTCCTACGAGCAGTACTTC
TRBJ2-7	TRBV10-1	TRBD2	.	CASSDRTSGSYEQYF	TGCGCCAGCAGTGACCGGACTAGCGGCTCCTACGAGCAGTACTTC
TRBJ2-2	TRBV19	.	few	CASSVGGSRELFF	TGTGCCAGTAGTGTGGGGGGCTCTAGGGAGCTGTTTTTT
TRBJ1-6	TRBV4-3	.	.	CASSQATVNSPLHF	TGCGCCAGCAGCCAAGCGACGGTTAATTCACCCCTCCACTTT
TRBJ1-5	TRBV2	TRBD1	.	CASSRQGIDQPQHF	TGTGCCAGCAGTCGACAGGGAATTGATCAGCCCCAGCATTTT
TRBJ1-1	TRBV6-1	.	.	CASSDSGRLNTEAFF	TGTGCCAGCAGTGATTCGGGCCGCTTGAACACTGAAGCTTTCTTT
TRBJ2-5	TRBV28	TRBD1	once	CASRVEGAGETQYF	TGTGCCAGCAGGGTAGAGGGGGCGGGAGAGACCCAGTACTTC
TRBJ2-3	TRBV7-2	TRBD2	.	CASSLAGAGGFTDTQYF	TGTGCCAGCAGCTTAGCGGGAGCGGGGGGTTTCACAGATACGCAGTATTTT
TRBJ1-4	TRBV6-1	.	.	CAGQQGLTTNEKLFF	TGTGCCGGGCAACAGGGACTCACAACTAATGAAAAACTGTTTTTT
TRBJ1-3	TRBV18	.	.	CASSPRSGSGNTIYF	TGTGCCAGCTCCCCGAGATCCGGCTCTGGAAACACCATATATTTT
TRBJ1-1	TRBV6-5	.	.	CASSQHTEAFF	TGTGCCAGCAGTCAACACACTGAAGCTTTCTTT
TRBJ1-1	TRBV7-2	.	.	CASSSKGDTEAFF	TGTGCCAGCAGCTCAAAAGGGGACACTGAAGCTTTCTTT
TRBJ2-6	TRBV19	.	.	CASSNRTPRGGANVLTF	TGTGCCAGTAGTAATAGGACCCCGAGGGGTGGGGCCAACGTCCTGACTTTC
TRBJ1-1	TRBV11-3	.	.	CASSLSRQNTEAFF	TGTGCCAGCAGCTTATCGAGACAGAACACTGAAGCTTTCTTT
TRBJ1-1	TRBV5-1	.	.	CASSYGTLNTEAFF	TGCGCCAGCAGCTACGGGACACTCAACACTGAAGCTTTCTTT
TRBJ2-7	TRBV21-1	.	.	CAGGTGKATYEQYF	TGTGCCGGGGGTACAGGAAAAGCCACCTACGAGCAGTACTTC
TRBJ2-3	TRBV9	TRBD2	.	CASRASGSTDTQYF	TGTGCCAGCAGGGCTAGCGGGAGTACAGATACGCAGTATTTT
TRBJ1-5	TRBV6-5	.	.	CASRKDQPQHF	TGTGCCAGCAGAAAGGACCAGCCCCAGCATTTT
TRBJ1-1	TRBV15	.	once	CATSRDPPIYDTEAFF	TGTGCCACCAGCAGAGATCCCCCGATATATGACACTGAAGCTTTCTTT
TRBJ1-1	TRBV6-6	TRBD1	.	CASSYSTGEAEAFF	TGTGCCAGCAGTTACTCGACAGGGGAGGCTGAAGCTTTCTTT
TRBJ2-2	TRBV9	.	.	CASSVHPDIANTGELFF	TGTGCCAGCAGCGTTCACCCAGATATCGCGAACACCGGGGAGCTGTTTTTT
TRBJ1-1	TRBV18	TRBD1	.	CASSLTGGDTEAFF	TGTGCCAGCTCACTCACAGGGGGGGACACTGAAGCTTTCTTT
TRBJ2-2	TRBV28	TRBD1	.	CASSTGTGYTGELFF	TGTGCCAGCAGTACCGGGACAGGATACACCGGGGAGCTGTTTTTT
TRBJ2-1	TRBV5-1	TRBD1	.	CASSLLGTGGNEQFF	TGCGCCAGCAGCTTGTTAGGGACAGGGGGCAATGAGCAGTTCTTC
TRBJ2-1	TRBV2	.	.	CASSEGVGRVRFF	TGTGCCAGCAGTGAAGGGGTCGGAAGGGTCCGGTTCTTC
TRBJ1-5	TRBV6-6	.	.	CASSYSYRGNQPQHF	TGTGCCAGCAGTTACTCCTACCGCGGGAATCAGCCCCAGCATTTT
TRBJ1-4	TRBV14	.	.	CASRLTVATNEKLFF	TGTGCCAGCAGGCTGACAGTTGCAACTAATGAAAAACTGTTTTTT
TRBJ2-5	TRBV13	.	.	CASSRRRDLQETQYF	TGTGCCAGCTCACGAAGGCGGGACCTCCAAGAGACCCAGTACTTC
TRBJ2-1	TRBV29-1	TRBD2	.	CSVGGPRLAGVGNEQFF	TGCAGCGTCGGGGGACCAAGACTAGCGGGAGTAGGCAATGAGCAGTTCTTC
TRBJ1-3	TRBV5-1	.	.	CASSLGVSGNTIYF	TGCGCCAGCAGCTTGGGAGTCTCTGGAAACACCATATATTTT
TRBJ2-1	TRBV28	TRBD1	.	CASRKRGTGTYNEQFF	TGTGCCAGCAGAAAGCGCGGGACAGGGACCTACAATGAGCAGTTCTTC
TRBJ2-2	TRBV6-1	.	few	CASRRQEAGPGELFF	TGTGCCAGCAGAAGACAAGAGGCAGGGCCCGGGGAGCTGTTTTTT
TRBJ1-6	TRBV27	TRBD1	.	CASSLSGDRNSPLHF	TGTGCCAGCAGTTTATCGGGGGACAGAAATTCACCCCTCCACTTT
TRBJ1-2	TRBV5-1	.	.	CASSPLAIYSRGYTF	TGCGCCAGCAGTCCACTGGCTATATATTCTCGCGGCTACACCTTC
TRBJ1-4	TRBV19	.	.	CASSIPSGVGEKLFF	TGTGCCAGTAGTATCCCCTCGGGAGTTGGTGAAAAACTGTTTTTT
TRBJ2-3	TRBV7-2	TRBD1	.	CASSRGTGITDTQYF	TGTGCCAGCAGCAGAGGGACAGGGATAACAGATACGCAGTATTTT
TRBJ2-5	TRBV7-2	TRBD2	.	CASSKLAGRPGGTQYF	TGTGCCAGCAGCAAACTAGCGGGACGGCCCGGAGGGACCCAGTACTTC
TRBJ2-1	TRBV7-3	TRBD2	.	CASSPGLAGGSQFF	TGTGCCAGCAGCCCGGGACTAGCGGGGGGGTCGCAGTTCTTC
TRBJ2-6	TRBV19	.	.	CATQGSGANVLTF	TGTGCCACCCAGGGCTCTGGGGCCAACGTCCTGACTTTC
TRBJ2-1	TRBV11-2	.	.	CASSFTGTNSNEQFF	TGTGCCAGCAGCTTTACGGGCACGAATTCGAATGAGCAGTTCTTC
TRBJ2-7	TRBV28	.	.	CASSKLLRGSYF	TGTGCCAGCAGTAAACTCTTGCGAGGCTCTTACTTC
TRBJ1-1	TRBV7-9	.	.	CASSFQAPGKAFF	TGTGCCAGCAGCTTTCAAGCTCCGGGAAAAGCTTTCTTT
TRBJ1-2	TRBV9	.	.	CASSVARGGGHRYGYTF	TGTGCCAGCAGCGTAGCCCGAGGTGGAGGGCACCGATATGGCTACACCTTC
TRBJ1-4	TRBV28	.	.	CASTLGSPRSNEKLFF	TGTGCCAGCACCCTAGGGAGTCCAAGGAGTAATGAAAAACTGTTTTTT
TRBJ2-5	TRBV19	TRBD2	.	CASSPKGGLAGALYF	TGTGCCAGTAGTCCCAAAGGGGGACTAGCGGGAGCTCTCTACTTC
TRBJ1-3	TRBV10-3	.	.	CAISNPGGGNTIYF	TGTGCCATCAGTAACCCCGGGGGTGGAAACACCATATATTTT
TRBJ2-7	TRBV5-1	.	.	CASSPTGPYEQYF	TGCGCCAGCTCTCCCACAGGCCCCTACGAGCAGTACTTC
TRBJ2-3	TRBV11-2	TRBD2	.	CASSLGLADGECLF	TGTGCCAGCAGCTTAGGACTAGCCGACGGGGAATGCCTTTTT